The rows below give T cell receptor beta chains drawn from one sample of a study of cytomegalovirus exposure and HLA in healthy donors. Profiled with immunoSEQ multiplex PCR; TCRdb holds only in-frame clones, not every one. This table lists some 200,000 clones. The source material was PBMCs. The receptor set was obtained from a woman under 30 in good health and CMV-seropositive. Both conserved end residues are trimmed from each CDR3. The order of the fields is CDR3 protein, J gene, CDR3 length, V gene.

CDR3: ASSIGAGGRTDTQY
J: TRBJ2-3
length: 14
V: TRBV19

CDR3: ASSLGSGIYNEQF
J: TRBJ2-1
length: 13
V: TRBV5-1

CDR3: ASSLGQGSTEAF
J: TRBJ1-1
length: 12
V: TRBV7-9

CDR3: ASTSTGVNSPLH
J: TRBJ1-6
length: 12
V: TRBV19

CDR3: ASSRGTFLMNTEAF
J: TRBJ1-1
length: 14
V: TRBV5-1

CDR3: ASSFTGTAMNTEAF
J: TRBJ1-1
length: 14
V: TRBV11-2

CDR3: ASSQDLGGGFVGELF
J: TRBJ2-2
length: 15
V: TRBV4-3

CDR3: ASSETVTTNTGELF
J: TRBJ2-2
length: 14
V: TRBV6-1

CDR3: ASSPLGQDNQPQH
J: TRBJ1-5
length: 13
V: TRBV18

CDR3: ASSWSGGPLSEAF
J: TRBJ1-1
length: 13
V: TRBV28

CDR3: ATSRDYSYEQY
J: TRBJ2-7
length: 11
V: TRBV15

CDR3: ASSDAGHNEQF
J: TRBJ2-1
length: 11
V: TRBV6-4

CDR3: AWSYFGELF
J: TRBJ2-2
length: 9
V: TRBV30

CDR3: ASSRGLEPLYEQY
J: TRBJ2-7
length: 13
V: TRBV5-6

CDR3: ASSLVFARETQY
J: TRBJ2-5
length: 12
V: TRBV7-2

CDR3: ASSYGGLNQPQH
J: TRBJ1-5
length: 12
V: TRBV5-1

CDR3: ASSLRGGGSEKLF
J: TRBJ1-4
length: 13
V: TRBV13

CDR3: ASSQALTGFGNTIY
J: TRBJ1-3
length: 14
V: TRBV27

CDR3: ASSSRTGNGYT
J: TRBJ1-2
length: 11
V: TRBV6-1

CDR3: ASRSGTGSNEQF
J: TRBJ2-1
length: 12
V: TRBV11-2

CDR3: ASSPGGLLIISGANVLT
J: TRBJ2-6
length: 17
V: TRBV11-2

CDR3: ASSQGLGADTQY
J: TRBJ2-3
length: 12
V: TRBV5-8

CDR3: ATSRGAGDQQETQY
J: TRBJ2-5
length: 14
V: TRBV15

CDR3: ASSQEFQFYGQNNSPLH
J: TRBJ1-6
length: 17
V: TRBV4-3

CDR3: AWSVPVQATNEKLF
J: TRBJ1-4
length: 14
V: TRBV30

CDR3: ASSPISDQPQH
J: TRBJ1-5
length: 11
V: TRBV18

CDR3: ASSPLLAGYYNEQF
J: TRBJ2-1
length: 14
V: TRBV7-8

CDR3: ASSLVAGSLSGANVLT
J: TRBJ2-6
length: 16
V: TRBV11-1

CDR3: ASSRGGGETQY
J: TRBJ2-5
length: 11
V: TRBV5-6

CDR3: ASSQDELAGDTQY
J: TRBJ2-3
length: 13
V: TRBV4-2

CDR3: ASSTFQGVESPLH
J: TRBJ1-6
length: 13
V: TRBV2

CDR3: ASSYSTASGRAEQY
J: TRBJ2-7
length: 14
V: TRBV6-5

CDR3: ASSPGGPSGGNTIY
J: TRBJ1-3
length: 14
V: TRBV5-1

CDR3: AISDPGFGNEKLF
J: TRBJ1-4
length: 13
V: TRBV10-3

CDR3: ASSAGAGGYNEQF
J: TRBJ2-1
length: 13
V: TRBV5-1

CDR3: ASSSGGIGEQF
J: TRBJ2-1
length: 11
V: TRBV6-4

CDR3: AWSPDRLMNTEAF
J: TRBJ1-1
length: 13
V: TRBV30

CDR3: ASSQGPGTGEKNIQY
J: TRBJ2-4
length: 15
V: TRBV4-1

CDR3: ASSLLSGTHTGELF
J: TRBJ2-2
length: 14
V: TRBV19

CDR3: ASRGDRGLLGQPQH
J: TRBJ1-5
length: 14
V: TRBV19

CDR3: ASSFRTVNGYT
J: TRBJ1-2
length: 11
V: TRBV5-8

CDR3: ASISGRQETQY
J: TRBJ2-5
length: 11
V: TRBV2

CDR3: ASSPGTTGNIQY
J: TRBJ2-4
length: 12
V: TRBV27

CDR3: ASSNTGTGWLAF
J: TRBJ1-1
length: 12
V: TRBV11-2

CDR3: ASSPGQGYYGYT
J: TRBJ1-2
length: 12
V: TRBV7-8

CDR3: ASSSAGGSYNEQF
J: TRBJ2-1
length: 13
V: TRBV5-1

CDR3: ASRGLAGGGETQY
J: TRBJ2-5
length: 13
V: TRBV6-1

CDR3: AISGTSGRRSDEQY
J: TRBJ2-7
length: 14
V: TRBV10-3

CDR3: ASSQGEGQETQY
J: TRBJ2-5
length: 12
V: TRBV4-2

CDR3: ASSLRPLSANTGELF
J: TRBJ2-2
length: 15
V: TRBV7-3

CDR3: ASRALAKSGELF
J: TRBJ2-2
length: 12
V: TRBV19

CDR3: ASSLRPTSGNNEQF
J: TRBJ2-1
length: 14
V: TRBV7-2

CDR3: ASATSGNYNEQF
J: TRBJ2-1
length: 12
V: TRBV2

CDR3: ATSPPGTFYYEQY
J: TRBJ2-7
length: 13
V: TRBV25-1

CDR3: ASSLAPDYYGYT
J: TRBJ1-2
length: 12
V: TRBV7-2

CDR3: ASSLGTGHSQETQY
J: TRBJ2-5
length: 14
V: TRBV7-9

CDR3: ASSDWGTGGRVGKEKLF
J: TRBJ1-4
length: 17
V: TRBV5-6

CDR3: ASSLREETQY
J: TRBJ2-5
length: 10
V: TRBV5-1